The 26 T cell receptor beta chains below were found in one sample sequenced in a study of cytomegalovirus exposure and HLA in healthy donors. 13 Jbeta primers and 60 Vbeta primers were used for the PCR. Profiled with immunoSEQ multiplex PCR; TCRdb holds only in-frame clones, not every one. The table lists some 71,000 clones, around 76% of them singletons, with about a fifth in the top ten. The sample taken for sequencing was PBMCs. The receptors derive from a woman aged 25 to 45 in good health and CMV-seropositive.

The genes are TRBV7-9 and TRBJ1-1; 8 bases are a match to TRBD1. After removal of 3 bases from V and 13 bases from J, the junction contained 7 bases not matched to a gene. The CDR3 runs to 12 residues. Germline CDR1 reads SEHNR; CDR2 reads FQNEAQ (reference sequence). The CDR3 reads CASSFPRGPVFF. The CDR3 DNA follows: TGTGCCAGCAGCTTCCCCAGGGGGCCGGTTTTCTTT.

The CDR3, as DNA: TGTGCCAGCAGCCTAAGAGTTGAAGCTTTCTTT. Translation gives CASSLRVEAFF. The chain combines TRBV2 with TRBJ1-1, with D unclear. Germline V gives CDR1 SNHLY, CDR2 FYNNEI. This CDR3 has 11 amino acids. V shed 6 bases and J shed 7 bases, with 9 bases lying between them.

This clone was detected only a few times. The genes are TRBV28 and TRBJ1-3, with a tentative D call TRBD1 (6 bases). The CDR3 totals 14 residues. Trimming stripped 9 bases from V and 4 bases from J, with 16 bases between. Per the germline V gene, CDR1 is MDHEN and CDR2 is SYDVKM. In DNA form, the CDR3 reads TGTGCCAGTGCCGGGGGGGGCGACGGAAACACCATATATTTT. Amino acid sequence: CASAGGGDGNTIYF.

The chain couples TRBV27 to TRBJ1-5; no clear D. This CDR3 is 14 amino acids long. Trimming took off 5 bases at V and 2 bases at J, with 10 bases between the two ends. Germline V gene data show CDR1 as MNHEY and CDR2 as SMNVEV (reference sequence). CDR3 loop: CASSIAHGNQPQHF. The CDR3 nucleotides are TGTGCCAGCAGTATAGCCCATGGCAATCAGCCCCAGCATTTT.

The table lists this clone with a few counts. The V and J genes are TRBV5-6 and TRBJ2-7; D might be TRBD2 (6 bases). Germline V CDR1 and CDR2: SGHDT, YYEEEE. This CDR3 region has 14 residues. Trimming left V 3 bases short and J 3 bases short, with 13 bases between. DNA of the CDR3: TGTGCCAGCAGCTGGCGGGGTCTCCGCTACGAGCAGTACTTC. This sequence encodes CASSWRGLRYEQYF.

The chain uses TRBV7-6 and TRBJ1-1; D is undetermined. Germline CDR1 SGHVS, CDR2 FNYEAQ. V lost 7 bases and J 1 base, leaving 7 bases between the germline ends. The CDR3 loop spans 12 amino acids. In DNA, the CDR3 is TGTGCCAGCACGCGGGGGAACACTGAAGCTTTCTTT. Its protein is CASTRGNTEAFF.

The chain recombines TRBV7-2 with TRBJ1-1, with D unclear. This CDR3 is 14 amino acids long. Trimming cost V 1 base and J 6 bases, with 12 bases left between them. In germline, CDR1 is SGHTA, CDR2 FQGNSA. This chain's CDR3 is CASSLEFWGAEAFF. The CDR3 DNA reads TGTGCCAGCAGCTTAGAGTTTTGGGGAGCTGAAGCTTTCTTT.

The table lists this clone with a few counts. V is TRBV2 and J is TRBJ2-7, with D perhaps TRBD2 (6 bases). Germline loops: CDR1 SNHLY, CDR2 FYNNEI. This CDR3 has 14 residues. Trimming removed 4 bases at V and 2 bases at J, with 12 bases between. The CDR3 DNA sequence: TGTGCCAGCAGTGGGGGCGGGAATCCCTACGAGCAGTACTTC. Amino acids: CASSGGGNPYEQYF.

This sequence joins TRBV11-1 and TRBJ2-5; TRBD2 matches 7 bases. The germline V gene encodes CDR1 SGHAT and CDR2 FQDESV (reference sequence). Trimming cost V 5 bases and J 2 bases; bases outside gene matches: 8. This CDR3 spans 15 amino acids. In DNA, the CDR3 is TGTGCCAGCAGCGCCGCCCCTAGCGGTCAAGAGACCCAGTACTTC. This encodes CASSAAPSGQETQYF.

The chain has TRBV7-2 and TRBJ1-1, with D uncertain. The CDR3 consists of 11 residues. The V end lost 1 base, the J end lost 10 bases, and 7 bases lay between the germline ends. The V gene's germline CDR1 is SGHTA and CDR2 FQGNSA. The CDR3 loop reads CASSLERGAFF. CDR3 in DNA: TGTGCCAGCAGCTTAGAGCGGGGAGCTTTCTTT.

CDR3: CASSFPNTEAFF. The CDR3 region has the DNA TGTGCCAGCAGCTTCCCTAACACTGAAGCTTTCTTT. V and J are TRBV5-5 and TRBJ1-1, with D unresolved. The length of the CDR3 is 12 residues. V lost 2 bases, J lost 2 bases, and 4 bases lay in between. Germline loops: CDR1 SGHKS, CDR2 YYEKEE (reference sequence). The whole variable domain, remainder taken from reference TRBV5-5 and TRBJ1-1, is DAGVTQSPTHLIKTRGQQVTLRCSPISGHKSVSWYQQVLGQGPQFIFQYYEKEERGRGNFPDRFSARQFPNYSSELNVNALLLGDSALYLCASSFPNTEAFFGQGTRLTVV.

CDR3 nucleotide sequence: TGTGCCAGCAGTACCACAGGGCTGTCGGGAAATGAGCAGTTCTTC. Its protein is CASSTTGLSGNEQFF. This chain links TRBV6-6 with TRBJ2-1; TRBD1 might be the D (6 bases). Between the trimmed V and J ends, which lost 5 bases and 7 bases, there was a span of 18 bases. This CDR3 spans 15 amino acids. The germline CDR1 and CDR2 sequences are MNHNY and SVGAGI (reference sequence).

The chain links TRBV27 to TRBJ1-1; D is uncertain. Trimming left V 2 bases short and J 11 bases short, with 15 bases between. This CDR3 has 13 residues. Germline V gene data show CDR1 as MNHEY and CDR2 as SMNVEV (reference sequence). Here the CDR3 reads CASSLKSGLGAFF. DNA of the CDR3: TGTGCCAGCAGTTTAAAGTCCGGCCTCGGGGCTTTCTTT.

V and J are TRBV2 and TRBJ1-2; 9 nucleotides line up with TRBD1. V was clipped by 5 bases and J by 8 bases; unmatched bases: 6. This CDR3 spans 13 amino acids. Germline V gene lookup returns CDR1 SNHLY and CDR2 FYNNEI. CDR3 amino acids: CASSLQGAEGYTF. Written as DNA, the CDR3 is TGTGCCAGCAGTTTACAGGGGGCGGAGGGCTACACCTTC.

The V gene is TRBV6-5, the J gene TRBJ2-1; no definite D call. The germline V and J ends were trimmed by 5 bases and 9 bases, with 11 bases remaining between them. The germline CDR1 and CDR2 sequences are MNHEY and SVGAGI. This CDR3 is built from 12 residues. The CDR3 bases are TGTGCCAGCAGTGCGCCGCTCGGTGAGCAGTTCTTC. It is translated as CASSAPLGEQFF.

The gene calls are TRBV6-1 and TRBJ1-1, with D possibly being TRBD1 (6 bases). This CDR3 contains 11 residues. Trimming left V 4 bases short and J 9 bases short, with 9 bases between. Germline V lookup: CDR1 MNHNS, CDR2 SASEGT. The CDR3 DNA reads as TGTGCCAGCAGTGTTGGGACAAAAGCTTTCTTT. Protein product: CASSVGTKAFF.

The chain links TRBV2 to TRBJ1-4; 10 nucleotides line up with TRBD1. V dropped 7 bases and J dropped 6; count of bases not matched to a gene: 2. Looked up from germline, CDR1 is SNHLY and CDR2 is FYNNEI. The CDR3 is 13 amino acids. The CDR3 nucleotides are TGTGCCAGCACCGGGACAGGGGATGAAAAACTGTTTTTT. Protein: CASTGTGDEKLFF.

This chain uses TRBV29-1 with TRBJ1-3, with TRBD1 identical over 8 bases. Germline V CDR1 and CDR2: SQVTM, ANQGSEA. V was clipped by 2 bases and J by 4 bases; unmatched bases: 10. The CDR3 sequence is 16 residues long. This CDR3 reads CSVENRGRGRGNTIYF. The CDR3, as DNA: TGCAGCGTTGAAAATCGTGGCAGGGGGCGCGGAAACACCATATATTTT.

This chain uses TRBV2 with TRBJ1-2; 9 bases match TRBD1. CDR3 length: 13 amino acids. The germline gives CDR1 SNHLY, CDR2 FYNNEI. The ends lost 9 bases at V and 3 bases at J; junction bases unmatched: 5. The CDR3: CASERQGDYGYTF. CDR3 DNA sequence: TGTGCCAGTGAGAGACAGGGGGACTATGGCTACACCTTC.

This chain connects TRBV5-4 to TRBJ1-1; D is uncertain. Deletions cut 4 bases from V and 0 bases from J, with 10 bases between. Germline V gene data show CDR1 as SGHNT and CDR2 as YYREEE (reference sequence). The CDR3 loop spans 14 amino acids. CDR3 residues: CASSLDYMNTEAFF. CDR3 in DNA: TGTGCCAGCAGCCTGGACTACATGAACACTGAAGCTTTCTTT.

The CDR3 spells CASSQEQGVPQPQHF. For the CDR3, the DNA is TGTGCCAGCAGCCAAGAACAGGGAGTCCCTCAGCCCCAGCATTTT. The rearrangement links TRBV4-2 to TRBJ1-5, with a weak D call TRBD1 (6 bases). This CDR3 comprises 15 residues. Germline V gene data show CDR1 as LGHNA and CDR2 as YNFKEQ. Trimming left V 0 bases short and J 6 bases short, with 12 bases between.

The chain employs TRBV9 and TRBJ2-7, with 8 bases fitting TRBD2. Germline CDR1 SGDLS, CDR2 YYNGEE. The CDR3 has 15 residues. Trimming took 4 bases from V and 6 from J; bases not matched to a gene: 12. The CDR3 region has the DNA TGTGCCAGCAGCTCCTCCGGGACTAGTACAAGCGAGCAGTACTTC. Its protein product is CASSSSGTSTSEQYF.

The genes are TRBV19 and TRBJ1-1, with D tentatively TRBD1 (5 bases). Germline CDR1 and CDR2: LNHDA and SQIVND (reference sequence). V gave up 3 bases and J gave up 1 base, with 9 bases separating them. The CDR3 is made up of 14 amino acids. CDR3 amino acids: CASSIAGPNTEAFF. For the CDR3, the DNA is TGTGCCAGTAGTATCGCAGGGCCGAACACTGAAGCTTTCTTT.

This clone came up a few times. The chain couples TRBV5-4 to TRBJ1-1; D is unclear. Trimming pared 2 bases from V and 3 bases from J, leaving 11 bases between. Germline V gives CDR1 SGHNT, CDR2 YYREEE (reference sequence). The CDR3 length is 14 residues. The CDR3 bases are TGTGCCAGCAGCTTAAGAAGGAGGGACACTGAAGCTTTCTTT. It encodes CASSLRRRDTEAFF. The variable domain in full, with the rest retrieved from reference TRBV5-4 and TRBJ1-1, is ETGVTQSPTHLIKTRGQQVTLRCSSQSGHNTVSWYQQALGQGPQFIFQYYREEENGRGNFPPRFSGLQFPNYSSELNVNALELDDSALYLCASSLRRRDTEAFFGQGTRLTVV.

The rearrangement links TRBV7-9 to TRBJ1-5; TRBD1 agrees at 8 bases. Germline V gene sequence: CDR1 SEHNR, CDR2 FQNEAQ (reference sequence). CDR3 size: 16 residues. The V segment lost 5 bases and the J segment 5 bases; nucleotides outside the gene matches: 11. Here the CDR3 DNA reads TGTGCCAGCAGCCGGACCGGGACAGGTATTGATCAGCCCCAGCATTTT. It codes for CASSRTGTGIDQPQHF. Together with reference TRBV7-9 and TRBJ1-5, the CDR3 gives the full variable domain: DTGVSQNPRHKITKRGQNVTFRCDPISEHNRLYWYRQTLGQGPEFLTYFQNEAQLEKSRLLSDRFSAERPKGSFSTLEIQRTEQGDSAMYLCASSRTGTGIDQPQHFGDGTRLSIL.

This sequence joins TRBV5-6 and TRBJ1-5; no firm D call. The germline CDR1 and CDR2 sequences are SGHDT and YYEEEE. V shed 2 bases and J shed 7 bases, with 10 bases lying between them. The CDR3 covers 13 residues. DNA for the CDR3: TGTGCCAGCAGCTTCGGTCTGAACCAGCCCCAGCATTTT. This encodes CASSFGLNQPQHF.